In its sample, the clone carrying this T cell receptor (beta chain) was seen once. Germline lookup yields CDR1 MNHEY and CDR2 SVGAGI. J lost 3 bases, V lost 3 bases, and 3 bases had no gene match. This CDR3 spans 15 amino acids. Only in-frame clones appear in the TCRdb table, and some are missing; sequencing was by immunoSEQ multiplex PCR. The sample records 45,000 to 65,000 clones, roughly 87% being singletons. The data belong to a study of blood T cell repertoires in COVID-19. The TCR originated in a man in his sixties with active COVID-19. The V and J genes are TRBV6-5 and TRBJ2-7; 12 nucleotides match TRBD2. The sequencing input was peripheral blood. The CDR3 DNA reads TGTGCCAGCAGTTATAGGACTAGCGGGAACTACGAGCAGTACTTC. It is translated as CASSYRTSGNYEQYF.